This passage covers 16 T cell receptor beta chains from one sample sequenced in a study of blood T cell repertoires in COVID-19. Clones were read by immunoSEQ multiplex PCR, and TCRdb kept only the in-frame ones, dropping some. The sample consists of about 150,000 clones, roughly 87% of them appearing once. The sequencing sample was made of peripheral blood. The receptors here all came from a woman aged 55-70 years with active or convalescent COVID-19.

The J gene is TRBJ2-7, the V gene TRBV7-2, with D possibly being TRBD2 (5 bases). Trimming removed 5 bases at V and 4 bases at J, with 12 bases between. This CDR3 is 13 amino acids long. Germline V lookup: CDR1 SGHTA, CDR2 FQGNSA. CDR3 sequence: CASSPEGFYEQYF. CDR3 DNA sequence: TGTGCCAGCAGCCCAGAGGGTTTTTACGAGCAGTACTTC.

The chain carries TRBV4-3 and TRBJ2-5; 10 bases align to TRBD1. The germline CDR1 and CDR2 sequences are LGHNA and YSLEER. This CDR3 spans 15 amino acids. The V and J ends lost 0 bases and 4 bases, in that order; junction bases with no gene match: 2. This CDR3 reads CASSQDGTGVETQYF. Here the CDR3 DNA reads TGCGCCAGCAGCCAAGACGGGACAGGGGTAGAGACCCAGTACTTC.

The genes are TRBV5-1 and TRBJ2-7, with TRBD1 matching 8 bases. V shed 4 bases, J shed 7 bases, and the junction held 19 bases outside the gene matches. Germline lookup yields CDR1 SGHRS and CDR2 YFSETQ. The CDR3 extends over 17 amino acids. Written as DNA, the CDR3 is TGCGCCAGCAGCACAACTTACGATTCCAGGGGGCGTTTGGAGCAGTACTTC. Translating gives CASSTTYDSRGRLEQYF.

This clone was found once. V gene TRBV4-3 combines with J gene TRBJ2-3, with TRBD1 matching over 8 bases. Germline V gene lookup returns CDR1 LGHNA and CDR2 YSLEER. The V gene end was trimmed by 1 base and the J gene end by 4 bases; junction bases not matched to a gene: 4. This CDR3 region has 15 residues. The CDR3 DNA is TGCGCCAGCAGCCAAGGAGGACAGGGAGCAGATACGCAGTATTTT. This codes for CASSQGGQGADTQYF.

This clone was counted once. V gene TRBV4-3 combines with J gene TRBJ2-5, with a possible D match to TRBD1 (6 bases). V was trimmed by 4 bases and J by 5 bases, leaving 17 bases between them. The CDR3 is made up of 15 amino acids. Germline values: CDR1 LGHNA, CDR2 YSLEER. The CDR3 sequence is CASSLANDRSETQYF. The CDR3 DNA sequence: TGCGCCAGCAGCCTAGCAAATGACAGGAGTGAGACCCAGTACTTC.

The chain recombines TRBV7-9 with TRBJ1-6; D call uncertain. The CDR3 is made up of 15 amino acids. Trimming left V 1 base short and J 7 bases short, with 11 bases between. Germline values: CDR1 SEHNR, CDR2 FQNEAQ (reference sequence). The DNA of the CDR3 is TGTGCCAGCAGCTTAGGAGGAGGACCCAATTCACCCCTCCACTTT. Its protein is CASSLGGGPNSPLHF.

This chain connects TRBV7-8 to TRBJ2-7, with 9 bases matching TRBD1. Germline loops: CDR1 SGHVS, CDR2 FQNEAQ. The J segment lost 2 bases and the V segment lost 5 bases, leaving 7 bases of the junction unmatched. The CDR3 loop spans 15 amino acids. Written as DNA, the CDR3 is TGTGCCAGCAGCCACTCCGGGACAGGGACCTACGAGCAGTACTTC. Residues: CASSHSGTGTYEQYF. The whole variable domain, remainder taken from reference TRBV7-8 and TRBJ2-7, is GAGVSQSPRYKVAKRGQDVALRCDPISGHVSLFWYQQALGQGPEFLTYFQNEAQLDKSGLPSDRFFAERPEGSVSTLKIQRTQQEDSAVYLCASSHSGTGTYEQYFGPGTRLTVT.

V and J are TRBV9 and TRBJ2-3; D may be TRBD2 (7 bases). This CDR3 has 16 amino acids. V was cut by 4 bases and J by 0 bases, with 15 bases left in between. Per the germline V gene, CDR1 is SGDLS and CDR2 is YYNGEE. The CDR3 DNA follows: TGTGCCAGCAGCCGACGCGGGGGCCCCAGCACAGATACGCAGTATTTT. As protein: CASSRRGGPSTDTQYF.

The chain is built from TRBV2 and TRBJ1-5; the match to TRBD1 covers 7 bases. V dropped 5 bases and J dropped 6; count of bases not matched to a gene: 19. The germline V gene has CDR1 SNHLY and CDR2 FYNNEI. This CDR3 comprises 18 residues. The CDR3 sequence: CASSPSIRGLLEIQPQHF. CDR3 DNA sequence: TGTGCCAGCAGTCCTTCTATAAGGGGGCTCTTGGAAATTCAGCCCCAGCATTTT.

The chain is built from TRBV19 and TRBJ2-7, with 8 bases aligning to TRBD1. Germline CDR1 reads LNHDA; CDR2 reads SQIVND (reference sequence). The trim removed 9 bases at V and 5 bases at J, leaving 12 bases unmatched. This CDR3 spans 14 amino acids. DNA of the CDR3: TGTGCCAGCGCAAAACAGGGGGACCGTCACGAGCAGTACTTC. Its translation: CASAKQGDRHEQYF.

V and J are TRBV14 and TRBJ1-4; D might be TRBD1 (6 bases). V gave up 4 bases and J gave up 10 bases, with 16 bases separating them. This CDR3 has 14 amino acids. Germline-derived CDR1 and CDR2 are SGHDN and FVKESK. This CDR3 reads CASSRGTPVGKLFF. The DNA of the CDR3 is TGTGCCAGCAGCCGAGGGACACCGGTGGGAAAACTGTTTTTT.

The chain is built from TRBV3-1 (or the pseudogene TRBV3-2) and TRBJ2-2; 7 bases align to TRBD1. The CDR3 is 16 residues long. In germline, CDR1 is LGHDT, CDR2 YNNKEL (reference sequence). J lost 0 bases, V lost 4 bases, and 5 bases had no gene match. The CDR3 DNA sequence: TGTGCCAGCAGCCGAGGACAGGCCGCGAACACCGGGGAGCTGTTTTTT. The encoded protein is CASSRGQAANTGELFF.

The genes are TRBV21-1 and TRBJ2-1; whether TRBD1, the table's D call, matches the DNA was not checked. TRBV21-1 is annotated as a pseudogene. This CDR3 has 17 amino acids. The CDR3 DNA follows: TGTGCCAGCAGCAAAGCAGCGACAGCACGGGCCTCCAATGAGCAGTTCTTC. Translating it yields CASSKAATARASNEQFF.

CDR3 sequence: CASSLISGGAETQYF. The DNA for the CDR3 is TGTGCCAGCAGCTTAATTAGCGGGGGGGCAGAGACCCAGTACTTC. This chain connects TRBV7-3 to TRBJ2-5, with 11 bases lining up with TRBD2. The ends lost 1 base at V and 4 bases at J; junction bases unmatched: 2. Germline CDR1 SGHTA, CDR2 FQGTGA. This CDR3 region has 15 residues. Complete variable domain (other parts from reference TRBV7-3 and TRBJ2-5): GAGVSQTPSNKVTEKGKYVELRCDPISGHTALYWYRQSLGQGPEFLIYFQGTGAADDSGLPNDRFFAVRPEGSVSTLKIQRTERGDSAVYLCASSLISGGAETQYFGPGTRLLVL.

The gene calls are TRBV6-2 or TRBV6-3 and TRBJ2-3; TRBD2 is a possible D gene (5 bases). The germline CDR1 and CDR2 sequences are MNHEY and SVGEGT. The ends were cut back, 2 bases at V and 6 bases at J, with 15 bases in the middle. The CDR3 runs to 15 residues. The CDR3 region has the DNA TGTGCCAGCAGTTACGTTGGGCTAGCCGGTGATACGCAGTATTTT. It is translated as CASSYVGLAGDTQYF.

The CDR3 loop reads CASSSLQETQYF. The CDR3 nucleotides are TGTGCCAGCAGCTCCCTCCAAGAGACCCAGTACTTC. The rearrangement links TRBV12-3 or TRBV12-4 to TRBJ2-5; no clear D gene. The germline V and J ends were trimmed by 6 bases and 1 base, with 6 bases remaining between them. The CDR3 consists of 12 residues.